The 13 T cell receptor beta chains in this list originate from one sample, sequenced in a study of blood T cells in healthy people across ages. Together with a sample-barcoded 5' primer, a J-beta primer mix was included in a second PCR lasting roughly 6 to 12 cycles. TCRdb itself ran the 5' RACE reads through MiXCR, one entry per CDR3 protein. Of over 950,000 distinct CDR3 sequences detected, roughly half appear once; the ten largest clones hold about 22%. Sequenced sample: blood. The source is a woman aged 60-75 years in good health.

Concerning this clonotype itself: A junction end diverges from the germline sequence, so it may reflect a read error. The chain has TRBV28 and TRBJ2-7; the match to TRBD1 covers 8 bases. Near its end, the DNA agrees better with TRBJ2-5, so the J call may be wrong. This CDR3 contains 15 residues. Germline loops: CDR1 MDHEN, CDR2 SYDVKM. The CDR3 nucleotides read TGTGCCTGCAGACCTCAGACAGGGGCGATCGGGACCCAGTACTTC. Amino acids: CACRPQTGAIGTQYF.

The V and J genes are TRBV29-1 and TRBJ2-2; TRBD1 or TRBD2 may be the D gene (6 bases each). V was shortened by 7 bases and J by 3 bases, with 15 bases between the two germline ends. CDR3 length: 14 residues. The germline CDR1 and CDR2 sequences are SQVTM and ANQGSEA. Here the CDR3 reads CSAGGGADTGELFF. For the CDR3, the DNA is TGCAGCGCAGGAGGGGGAGCGGACACCGGGGAGCTGTTTTTT.

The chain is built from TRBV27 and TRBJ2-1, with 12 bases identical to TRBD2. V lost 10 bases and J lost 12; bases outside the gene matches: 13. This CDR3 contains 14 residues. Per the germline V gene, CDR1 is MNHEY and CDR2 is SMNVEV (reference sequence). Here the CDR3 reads CATRLAGDPRAQFF. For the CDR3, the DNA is TGTGCCACCAGACTAGCGGGAGATCCCCGGGCGCAGTTCTTC.

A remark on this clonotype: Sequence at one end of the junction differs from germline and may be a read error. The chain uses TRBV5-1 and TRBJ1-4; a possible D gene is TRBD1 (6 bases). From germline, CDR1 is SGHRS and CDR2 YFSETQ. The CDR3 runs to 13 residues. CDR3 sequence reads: CASSEQGNERLFF. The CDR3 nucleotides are TGCGCCAGCAGCGAACAGGGAAATGAAAGACTGTTTTTT.

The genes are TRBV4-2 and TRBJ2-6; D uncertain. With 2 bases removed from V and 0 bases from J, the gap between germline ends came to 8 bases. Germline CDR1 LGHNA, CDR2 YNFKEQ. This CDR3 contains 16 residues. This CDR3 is CASSQLQLSGANVLTF. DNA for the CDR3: TGTGCCAGCAGCCAATTACAGCTCTCTGGGGCCAACGTCCTGACTTTC.

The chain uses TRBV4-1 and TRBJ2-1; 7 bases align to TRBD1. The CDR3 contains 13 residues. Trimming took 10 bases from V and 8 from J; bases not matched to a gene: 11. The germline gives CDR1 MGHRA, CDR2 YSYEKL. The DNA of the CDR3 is TGCGCCACCTCCCTAGGACAGGAGTATGAGCAGTTCTTC. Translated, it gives CATSLGQEYEQFF.

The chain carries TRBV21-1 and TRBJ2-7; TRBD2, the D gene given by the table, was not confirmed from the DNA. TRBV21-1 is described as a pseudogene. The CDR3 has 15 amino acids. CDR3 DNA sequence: TGTGCCAGCAGCAAAGAGACTGCAGGCCCATACGAGCAGTACTTC. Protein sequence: CASSKETAGPYEQYF.

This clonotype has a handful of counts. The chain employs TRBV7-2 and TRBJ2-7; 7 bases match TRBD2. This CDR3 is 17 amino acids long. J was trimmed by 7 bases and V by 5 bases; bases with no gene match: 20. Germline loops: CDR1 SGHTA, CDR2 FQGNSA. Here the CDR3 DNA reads TGTGCCAGCAGCCCGGGCTTAAGGGCAAGAGTCGGGGGGGAGCAGTACTTC. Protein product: CASSPGLRARVGGEQYF. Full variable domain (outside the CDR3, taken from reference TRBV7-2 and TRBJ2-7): GAGVSQSPSNKVTEKGKDVELRCDPISGHTALYWYRQSLGQGLEFLIYFQGNSAPDKSGLPSDRFSAERTGGSVSTLTIQRTQQEDSAVYLCASSPGLRARVGGEQYFGPGTRLTVT.

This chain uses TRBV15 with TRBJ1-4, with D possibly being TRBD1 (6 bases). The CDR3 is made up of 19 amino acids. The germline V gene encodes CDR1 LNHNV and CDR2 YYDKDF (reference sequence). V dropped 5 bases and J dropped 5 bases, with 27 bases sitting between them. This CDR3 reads CATSGRKGGQVRGNEKLFF. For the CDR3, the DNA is TGTGCCACCAGCGGAAGGAAGGGGGGACAAGTTAGGGGGAATGAAAAACTGTTTTTT.

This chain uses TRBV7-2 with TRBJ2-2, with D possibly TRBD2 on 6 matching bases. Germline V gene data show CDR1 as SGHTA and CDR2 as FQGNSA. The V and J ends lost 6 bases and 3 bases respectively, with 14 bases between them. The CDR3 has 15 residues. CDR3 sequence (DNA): TGTGCCAGCAGGGGGAGAGGAGGGGACACCGGGGAGCTGTTTTTT. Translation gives CASRGRGGDTGELFF.

The CDR3 DNA reads as TGCAGTGCCCCAGGGCTTGCGGACACTGAAGCTTTCTTT. It translates to CSAPGLADTEAFF. This rearrangement joins TRBV20-1 to TRBJ1-1, with a weak D call TRBD1 (5 bases). Germline assignment: CDR1 DFQATT and CDR2 SNEGSKA (reference sequence). CDR3 size: 13 residues. Trimming pared 6 bases from V and 3 bases from J, leaving 14 bases between.

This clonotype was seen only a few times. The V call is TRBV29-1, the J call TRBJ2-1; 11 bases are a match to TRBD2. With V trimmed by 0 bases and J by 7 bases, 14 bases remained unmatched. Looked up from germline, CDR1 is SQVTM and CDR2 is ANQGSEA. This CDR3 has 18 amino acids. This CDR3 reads CSVEDKAVSGRALNEQFF. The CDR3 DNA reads TGCAGCGTTGAAGACAAGGCAGTTAGCGGGAGGGCTTTAAATGAGCAGTTCTTC.

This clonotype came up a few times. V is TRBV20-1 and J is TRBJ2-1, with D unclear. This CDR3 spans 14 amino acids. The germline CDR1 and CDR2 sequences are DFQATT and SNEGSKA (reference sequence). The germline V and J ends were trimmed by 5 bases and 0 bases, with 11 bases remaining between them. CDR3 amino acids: CSADTESSYNEQFF. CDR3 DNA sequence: TGCAGTGCTGACACAGAGAGCTCCTACAATGAGCAGTTCTTC.